The entry that follows covers one T cell receptor (beta chain) sequence. Its antigen is not identified. Preparing the TCRbeta library involved the use of unique molecular identifiers. Using its own MiXCR run on the PCR reads, TCRdb lists one record per CDR3 protein. This sample has 200,000 to 300,000 distinct CDR3 sequences, with about 26% found just once. This sample stems from a study of T-cell reconstitution after alpha-beta-depleted transplantation in children. Notes on the study in general: The origin of alpha-beta T cells about two months after transplant was reportedly several hundred expanded graft clones. At the one-year point after transplant, T-cell counts and TCRbeta diversity were found to come mostly from T cells that had been newly produced. After transplant, high TCRbeta diversity at day 60 in some patients arose from surviving recipient T cells and thymic progenitors.

CDR3 length equals 14 residues. Germline V gene sequence: CDR1 DFQATT, CDR2 SNEGSKA (reference sequence). V shed 3 bases and J 7 bases; nucleotides not matched to a gene: 9. The chain uses TRBV20-1 and TRBJ2-5; 9 bases agree with TRBD2. This specimen was PBMCs, taken before TCRalphabeta/CD19-depleted stem cell transplant. This sequence was found in a girl aged 2-15 years with Fanconi anemia, due to receive a stem cell transplant. The CDR3 nucleotides read TGCAGTGCTAGTCCTAGCGGGGTCATCGGGACCCAGTACTTC. Translating gives CSASPSGVIGTQYF.